The 9 T cell receptor beta chains presented below share a single source sample, sequenced in a study of T cell responses to AZD1222 COVID-19 vaccine. TCRdb's copy holds only in-frame clones and misses some; the assay was immunoSEQ multiplex PCR. The table lists about 100,000 clones, approximately 87% of them singletons. The sequencing used peripheral blood, collected on day 0 of AZD1222 vaccination. All receptors derive from an adult in good health.

This clone has a handful of counts. The J gene is TRBJ1-5, the V gene TRBV6-2 or TRBV6-3, with unresolved D. The CDR3 totals 13 residues. The germline CDR1 and CDR2 sequences are MNHEY and SVGEGT. Trimming cost V 4 bases and J 7 bases, with 11 bases left between them. CDR3 sequence reads: CASSSWATQPQHF. The CDR3 DNA is TGTGCCAGCAGTTCCTGGGCTACGCAGCCCCAGCATTTT.

The genes are TRBV7-2 and TRBJ2-7, with 8 bases that match TRBD2. In germline, CDR1 is SGHTA, CDR2 FQGNSA. V was clipped by 2 bases and J by 7 bases; unmatched bases: 10. This CDR3 has 15 amino acids. The CDR3 sequence is CASSLMGTSLGEQYF. The CDR3 nucleotides read TGTGCCAGCAGCTTAATGGGGACTAGTCTGGGTGAGCAGTACTTC.

The chain carries TRBV3-1 (or the pseudogene TRBV3-2) and TRBJ2-7, with 8 bases identical to TRBD2. The CDR3 covers 14 residues. After removal of 4 bases from V and 6 bases from J, the junction contained 8 bases not matched to a gene. The V gene's germline CDR1 is LGHDT and CDR2 YNNKEL (reference sequence). This chain's CDR3 is CASSRTGSGVEQYF. DNA of the CDR3: TGTGCCAGCAGCCGCACGGGTAGCGGGGTCGAGCAGTACTTC.

V and J are TRBV11-2 and TRBJ1-1; no definite D call. V lost 1 base and J lost 4, with 10 bases in between. The germline gives CDR1 SGHAT, CDR2 FQNNGV. The CDR3 is 14 residues long. The CDR3 nucleotides read TGTGCCAGCAGCTTAGTTCAAGCCGTCACTGAAGCTTTCTTT. It translates to CASSLVQAVTEAFF. The full variable domain, in which reference TRBV11-2 and TRBJ1-1 provide the parts outside the CDR3, is EAGVAQSPRYKIIEKRQSVAFWCNPISGHATLYWYQQILGQGPKLLIQFQNNGVVDDSQLPKDRFSAERLKGVDSTLKIQPAKLEDSAVYLCASSLVQAVTEAFFGQGTRLTVV.

This clone was counted a few times. The chain is built from TRBV27 and TRBJ2-2; 7 bases line up with TRBD1. Germline CDR1 reads MNHEY; CDR2 reads SMNVEV (reference sequence). The trim removed 5 bases at V and 8 bases at J, leaving 8 bases unmatched. The CDR3 runs to 14 residues. The chain's CDR3 is CASSDYRGTGELFF. The CDR3 region has the DNA TGTGCCAGCAGTGACTACAGGGGAACAGGGGAGCTGTTTTTT.

This chain links TRBV19 with TRBJ2-7; D may be TRBD1 (6 bases). The V end was cut by 2 bases, the J end by 3 bases, with 8 bases between. The CDR3 has 13 residues. CDR1 and CDR2 from the germline V gene are LNHDA and SQIVND (reference sequence). The CDR3 loop is CASSILDSYEQYF. The CDR3, as DNA: TGTGCCAGTAGTATACTGGACAGCTACGAGCAGTACTTC. Drawing the rest from reference TRBV19 and TRBJ2-7, the complete variable domain is DGGITQSPKYLFRKEGQNVTLSCEQNLNHDAMYWYRQDPGQGLRLIYYSQIVNDFQKGDIAEGYSVSREKKESFPLTVTSAQKNPTAFYLCASSILDSYEQYFGPGTRLTVT.

This clone was seen more than once but under ten times. The rearrangement joins TRBV20-1 to TRBJ1-2, with D possibly matching TRBD1 (6 bases). V shed 3 bases and J shed 7 bases, with 9 bases lying between them. The CDR3 spans 11 residues. Per germline, CDR1 DFQATT and CDR2 SNEGSKA (reference sequence). The DNA for the CDR3 is TGCAGTGCTAGCGGGGGCCTTGGCTACACCTTC. It yields the protein CSASGGLGYTF.

The rearrangement links TRBV4-3 to TRBJ2-7, with D possibly TRBD1 on 6 matching bases. Trimming removed 0 bases from V and 0 bases from J, with 15 bases in between. Germline V gene lookup returns CDR1 LGHNA and CDR2 YSLEER. The CDR3 totals 17 residues. The CDR3 DNA sequence: TGCGCCAGCAGCCAAGATTTTCACGCAGGGGTCTCCTACGAGCAGTACTTC. Translated: CASSQDFHAGVSYEQYF.

CDR3 residues: CASSPGTGVYNEQFF. The CDR3 nucleotides read TGTGCCAGCAGCCCAGGGACAGGGGTTTACAATGAGCAGTTCTTC. The V call is TRBV11-3, the J call TRBJ2-1, with 10 bases matching TRBD1. Germline CDR1 reads SGHNT; CDR2 reads YENEEA. Trimming removed 5 bases from V and 4 bases from J; junction bases left unmatched: 5. The CDR3 length is 15 residues. Based on the CDR3 plus reference TRBV11-3 and TRBJ2-1, the full variable domain is EAGVVQSPRYKIIEKKQPVAFWCNPISGHNTLYWYLQNLGQGPELLIRYENEEAVDDSQLPKDRFSAERLKGVDSTLKIQPAELGDSAVYLCASSPGTGVYNEQFFGPGTRLTVL.